Each of the 24 T cell receptor beta chains below was sequenced from the same sample in a study of blood T cell repertoires in COVID-19. The method was immunoSEQ multiplex PCR; TCRdb's version includes in-frame clones alone and lacks a portion of them. This sample yields under 200,000 clones, of which 65% to 85% are seen a single time; approximately 2.4% belongs to the top ten. Sequenced: peripheral blood. The receptors were gathered from a human donor with acute or convalescent COVID-19. The donor label of this sample is uncertain.

The rearrangement links TRBV3-1 (or the pseudogene TRBV3-2) to TRBJ2-5, with 12 bases that match TRBD2. The CDR3 is 16 residues long. CDR1 is LGHDT and CDR2 is YNNKEL in the germline V gene (reference sequence). After removal of 1 base from V and 5 bases from J, the junction contained 5 bases not matched to a gene. The CDR3 region is CASSQVTSGGWETQYF. Here the CDR3 DNA reads TGTGCCAGCAGCCAAGTAACTAGCGGGGGGTGGGAGACCCAGTACTTC.

The chain recombines TRBV5-4 with TRBJ1-2; maybe TRBD1 (6 bases). This CDR3 is 14 amino acids long. The V end was cut by 3 bases, the J end by 2 bases, with 11 bases between. Per germline, CDR1 SGHNT and CDR2 YYREEE (reference sequence). In DNA, the CDR3 is TGTGCCAGCAGCTCTCCAGGGGTCAACTATGGCTACACCTTC. It specifies CASSSPGVNYGYTF.

The rearrangement uses TRBV12-3 or TRBV12-4 and TRBJ1-5; unclear D gene. CDR3 size: 13 residues. Trimming took 3 bases from V and 4 from J, leaving 7 bases between them. The CDR3 is CASSFAENQPQHF. CDR3 DNA: TGTGCCAGCAGTTTTGCGGAAAATCAGCCCCAGCATTTT.

The V gene is TRBV9, the J gene TRBJ2-7, with TRBD2 as a possible D gene (6 bases). The CDR3 is 12 amino acids. The germline CDR1 and CDR2 sequences are SGDLS and YYNGEE. V gave up 4 bases and J gave up 6 bases, with 11 bases separating them. The CDR3 DNA follows: TGTGCCAGCAGCCCATCGGGGGTCGAGCAGTACTTC. It yields the protein CASSPSGVEQYF. Full variable domain (missing parts from reference TRBV9 and TRBJ2-7): DSGVTQTPKHLITATGQRVTLRCSPRSGDLSVYWYQQSLDQGLQFLIQYYNGEERAKGNILERFSAQQFPDLHSELNLSSLELGDSALYFCASSPSGVEQYFGPGTRLTVT.

This chain connects TRBV27 to TRBJ1-5; D might be TRBD1 (6 bases). The CDR3 contains 15 residues. The germline V and J ends were trimmed by 5 bases and 3 bases, with 14 bases remaining between them. Germline assignment: CDR1 MNHEY and CDR2 SMNVEV (reference sequence). CDR3 sequence reads: CASSPRTDYNQPQHF. For the CDR3, the DNA is TGTGCCAGCAGTCCAAGGACAGATTACAATCAGCCCCAGCATTTT.

V usage is TRBV6-1 and J usage is TRBJ2-3, with a possible D match to TRBD1 (6 bases). The CDR3 sequence is 15 residues long. CDR1 and CDR2 (germline): MNHNS, SASEGT. V was shortened by 1 base and J by 2 bases, with 10 bases between the two germline ends. The CDR3 loop reads CASSEGGHPTDTQYF. The CDR3 region has the DNA TGTGCCAGCAGTGAAGGGGGACACCCCACAGATACGCAGTATTTT.

V is TRBV4-1 and J is TRBJ2-5; D is undetermined. The germline gives CDR1 MGHRA, CDR2 YSYEKL. The CDR3 contains 13 residues. Trimming took 1 base from V and 5 from J, leaving 8 bases between them. The CDR3 here is CASSQATRETQYF. In nucleotides, the CDR3 is TGCGCCAGCAGCCAAGCTACGCGGGAGACCCAGTACTTC.

The DNA of the CDR3 is TGTGCCAGCAGCCCAGGACGGACTAGCGGCTACGAGCAGTACTTC. Translated: CASSPGRTSGYEQYF. V and J are TRBV5-4 and TRBJ2-7; 10 bases match TRBD2. V shed 4 bases, J shed 3 bases, and the junction held 7 bases outside the gene matches. There are 15 residues in the CDR3. Germline V gene sequence: CDR1 SGHNT, CDR2 YYREEE (reference sequence).

The chain combines TRBV7-2 with TRBJ2-5; 14 bases line up with TRBD2. V lost 5 bases and J lost 9; bases outside the gene matches: 14. Germline values: CDR1 SGHTA, CDR2 FQGNSA. The length of the CDR3 is 17 residues. The CDR3 spells CASSGRGLAGGLKPQYF. The CDR3 DNA reads TGTGCCAGCAGCGGCCGCGGACTAGCGGGGGGCCTGAAGCCCCAGTACTTC.

V gene TRBV6-1 combines with J gene TRBJ1-5; D not certain. The germline CDR1 and CDR2 sequences are MNHNS and SASEGT. Trimming cost V 3 bases and J 4 bases, with 16 bases left between them. CDR3 size: 16 residues. The CDR3: CASSEGQRPQNQPQHF. In DNA form, the CDR3 reads TGTGCCAGCAGTGAGGGCCAAAGGCCCCAAAATCAGCCCCAGCATTTT.

The chain is built from TRBV28 and TRBJ2-1; D is perhaps TRBD2 (5 bases). V gave up 6 bases and J gave up 0 bases, with 12 bases separating them. This CDR3 is 15 amino acids long. Germline V gene lookup returns CDR1 MDHEN and CDR2 SYDVKM. CDR3 residues: CASRLEEASYNEQFF. CDR3 DNA sequence: TGTGCCAGCAGATTAGAGGAGGCCTCCTACAATGAGCAGTTCTTC.

This clone was detected a few times. The genes are TRBV10-1 and TRBJ2-3, with a tentative D call TRBD1 (6 bases). The germline CDR1 and CDR2 sequences are WNHNN and SYGVQD (reference sequence). V was trimmed by 3 bases and J by 6 bases, leaving 13 bases between them. This CDR3 spans 14 amino acids. DNA of the CDR3: TGCGCCAGCAGTGATGGCAGGGGATCCGATACGCAGTATTTT. It yields the protein CASSDGRGSDTQYF.

DNA for the CDR3: TGTGCCAGCAGCTTAGTCCCGGGAACCGATCTGGGCTACGAGCAGTACTTC. Translated: CASSLVPGTDLGYEQYF. This chain uses TRBV7-9 with TRBJ2-7; D might be TRBD2 (5 bases). This CDR3 region has 17 residues. The V end was cut by 1 base, the J end by 3 bases, with 19 bases between. CDR1 is SEHNR, CDR2 FQNEAQ, per germline (reference sequence).

The chain has TRBV9 and TRBJ1-2; weak D call: TRBD1 (6 bases). Germline V gene data show CDR1 as SGDLS and CDR2 as YYNGEE. The CDR3 is 16 residues long. V was clipped by 4 bases and J by 4 bases, with 20 bases between them. The CDR3 region is CASSPSTGQSVYGYTF. The CDR3 DNA is TGTGCCAGCAGCCCAAGCACAGGACAGTCTGTCTATGGCTACACCTTC. Using reference TRBV9 and TRBJ1-2 for the parts outside the CDR3, the full variable domain is DSGVTQTPKHLITATGQRVTLRCSPRSGDLSVYWYQQSLDQGLQFLIQYYNGEERAKGNILERFSAQQFPDLHSELNLSSLELGDSALYFCASSPSTGQSVYGYTFGSGTRLTVV.

The chain carries TRBV21-1 and TRBJ2-2; whether TRBD1, the table's D call, matches the DNA was not checked. TRBV21-1 corresponds to a pseudogene. The CDR3 runs to 15 residues. DNA for the CDR3: TGTGCCAGCAGCAAATGGGACAGGGGGACCGGGGAGCTGTTTTTT. Translated: CASSKWDRGTGELFF.

The chain has TRBV11-1 and TRBJ2-1, with 11 bases matching TRBD2. Germline lookup yields CDR1 SGHAT and CDR2 FQDESV (reference sequence). The CDR3 spans 16 residues. The V segment lost 5 bases and the J segment 2 bases; nucleotides outside the gene matches: 5. CDR3 DNA sequence: TGTGCCAGCAGCCGGCTTAGCGGGGGGGCCTACAATGAGCAGTTCTTC. Protein sequence: CASSRLSGGAYNEQFF.

This CDR3 reads CASTGQIYEQYF. DNA of the CDR3: TGTGCCAGCACCGGACAGATCTACGAGCAGTACTTC. The J gene is TRBJ2-7, the V gene TRBV2; weak D call: TRBD1 (6 bases). The germline V gene has CDR1 SNHLY and CDR2 FYNNEI. V lost 7 bases to trimming and J lost 3 bases, with 10 bases between them. CDR3 length: 12 amino acids.

This rearrangement joins TRBV11-2 to TRBJ2-4, with 10 bases lining up with TRBD1. The CDR3 totals 19 residues. J was trimmed by 3 bases and V by 0 bases; bases with no gene match: 11. Germline V lookup: CDR1 SGHAT, CDR2 FQNNGV. CDR3 region: CASSLDSGQGHPGKNIQYF. The CDR3 DNA is TGTGCCAGCAGCTTAGACTCGGGACAGGGGCACCCGGGCAAAAACATTCAGTACTTC. Using reference TRBV11-2 and TRBJ2-4 for the parts outside the CDR3, the full variable domain is EAGVAQSPRYKIIEKRQSVAFWCNPISGHATLYWYQQILGQGPKLLIQFQNNGVVDDSQLPKDRFSAERLKGVDSTLKIQPAKLEDSAVYLCASSLDSGQGHPGKNIQYFGAGTRLSVL.

The rearrangement uses TRBV10-3 and TRBJ1-2, with TRBD1 as a possible D gene (5 bases). The CDR3 totals 12 residues. Trimming cost V 7 bases and J 8 bases, with 14 bases left between them. The V gene's germline CDR1 is ENHRY and CDR2 SYGVKD. The CDR3 sequence: CAITERGEGYTF. Here the CDR3 DNA reads TGTGCCATCACCGAACGGGGGGAGGGCTACACCTTC.

The chain couples TRBV28 to TRBJ1-1; D ambiguous. The V gene's germline CDR1 is MDHEN and CDR2 SYDVKM. The CDR3 runs 14 residues. V was shortened by 6 bases and J by 1 base, with 12 bases between the two germline ends. CDR3: CASRYSGRNTEAFF. The CDR3 nucleotides are TGTGCCAGCAGGTACTCGGGAAGGAACACTGAAGCTTTCTTT.

This rearrangement joins TRBV7-9 to TRBJ2-3; a possible D gene is TRBD2 (6 bases). The ends were cut back, 2 bases at V and 0 bases at J, with 12 bases in the middle. This CDR3 contains 16 residues. Germline loops: CDR1 SEHNR, CDR2 FQNEAQ (reference sequence). DNA for the CDR3: TGTGCCAGCAGCTTACGTACCGGGACTAGCACAGATACGCAGTATTTT. This gives the protein CASSLRTGTSTDTQYF.

The V call is TRBV6-5, the J call TRBJ2-1; 11 bases agree with TRBD2. Germline V gene data show CDR1 as MNHEY and CDR2 as SVGAGI. The CDR3 sequence is 16 residues long. Unmatched junction bases numbered 5, after V lost 0 bases and J lost 7 bases. The CDR3 DNA follows: TGTGCCAGCAGTTACTCGTTAGCGGGGGGGAAAAATGAGCAGTTCTTC. Its protein product is CASSYSLAGGKNEQFF.

J is TRBJ1-1 and V is TRBV2; D might be TRBD1 (6 bases). The germline V and J ends were trimmed by 4 bases and 5 bases, with 20 bases remaining between them. The V gene's germline CDR1 is SNHLY and CDR2 FYNNEI. There are 16 residues in the CDR3. CDR3 loop: CASSAGTRTLSTEAFF. CDR3 coding DNA: TGTGCCAGCAGTGCGGGGACACGCACATTGAGTACTGAAGCTTTCTTT.

This clone was seen a few times. The chain joins TRBV28 to TRBJ2-5, with D hard to call. Germline values: CDR1 MDHEN, CDR2 SYDVKM. V was shortened by 2 bases and J by 5 bases, with 12 bases between the two germline ends. The CDR3 totals 14 residues. The CDR3 bases are TGTGCCAGCAGTTTAAGGCGGCATGGTGAGACCCAGTACTTC. Encoded protein: CASSLRRHGETQYF.